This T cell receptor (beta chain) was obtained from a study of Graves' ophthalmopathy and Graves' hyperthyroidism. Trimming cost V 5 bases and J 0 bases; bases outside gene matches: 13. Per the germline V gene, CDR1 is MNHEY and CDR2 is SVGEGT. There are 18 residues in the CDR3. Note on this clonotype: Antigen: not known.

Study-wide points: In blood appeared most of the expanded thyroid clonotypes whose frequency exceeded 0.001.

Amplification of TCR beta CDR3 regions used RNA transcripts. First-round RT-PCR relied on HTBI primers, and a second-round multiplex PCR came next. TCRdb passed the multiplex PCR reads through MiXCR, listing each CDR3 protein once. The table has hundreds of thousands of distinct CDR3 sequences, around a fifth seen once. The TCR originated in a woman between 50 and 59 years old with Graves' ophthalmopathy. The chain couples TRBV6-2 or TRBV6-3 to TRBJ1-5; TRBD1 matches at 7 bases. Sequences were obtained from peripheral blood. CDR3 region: CASSLTPQGKDSNQPQHF. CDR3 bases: TGTGCCAGCAGTCTCACCCCACAGGGGAAAGATAGCAATCAGCCCCAGCATTTT.